A single sample gave rise to the 10 T cell receptor beta chains below, sequenced in a study of Ad26.COV2.S vaccination and SARS-CoV-2 variants. Regarding treatment: over 15 received Ad26.COV2.S at low or high dose, single or two shots; 5 received placebo; per-sample allocation not given. Repertoires come from day 63 after the first vaccine or placebo injection. The table came from immunoSEQ multiplex PCR; TCRdb's copy has only in-frame clones and leaves some out. The data show around 320,000 clones, roughly 84% seen once. This sample comprised peripheral blood, obtained in a trial of Ad26.COV2.S vaccine versus placebo. The receptors shown here come from a person aged 18-65 years who received the Ad26.COV2.S COVID-19 vaccine or a placebo.

The chain carries TRBV7-8 and TRBJ2-1; the match to TRBD1 covers 8 bases. V shed 5 bases and J 0 bases; nucleotides not matched to a gene: 6. Germline CDR1 SGHVS, CDR2 FQNEAQ. CDR3 size: 16 residues. The CDR3: CASSTGQDSSYNEQFF. The CDR3 region has the DNA TGTGCCAGCAGCACGGGACAGGACAGCTCCTACAATGAGCAGTTCTTC.

The sample holds one count of this clone. The rearrangement joins TRBV6-1 to TRBJ2-7; D is ambiguous. V lost 2 bases and J lost 6, with 5 bases in between. Germline-derived CDR1 and CDR2 are MNHNS and SASEGT. The CDR3 is 11 residues long. The CDR3 is CASSEYVEQYF. The CDR3 region has the DNA TGTGCCAGCAGTGAATATGTCGAGCAGTACTTC.

The DNA of the CDR3 is TGCGCCAGCAGCTTGCAGGGAACACACACAGATACGCAGTATTTT. The encoded protein is CASSLQGTHTDTQYF. The V call is TRBV5-1, the J call TRBJ2-3, with D maybe TRBD1 (5 bases). V lost 1 base and J lost 2, with 11 bases in between. The CDR3 is made up of 15 amino acids. Germline V gives CDR1 SGHRS, CDR2 YFSETQ.

This chain uses TRBV7-9 with TRBJ1-2; weak D call: TRBD1 (5 bases). V was shortened by 1 base and J by 4 bases, with 7 bases between the two germline ends. CDR1 is SEHNR, CDR2 FQNEAQ, per germline (reference sequence). The length of the CDR3 is 13 residues. The CDR3 spells CASSLVQAYGYTF. The CDR3 DNA follows: TGTGCCAGCAGCTTAGTACAGGCCTATGGCTACACCTTC.

This sequence joins TRBV15 and TRBJ1-1, with unresolved D. The V end was cut by 6 bases, the J end by 0 bases, with 20 bases between. The CDR3 contains 17 residues. Germline lookup yields CDR1 LNHNV and CDR2 YYDKDF (reference sequence). The CDR3 region is CATSRLGSALMNTEAFF. The CDR3 nucleotides read TGTGCCACCAGTCGCTTAGGGTCAGCCTTGATGAACACTGAAGCTTTCTTT.

V usage is TRBV11-2 and J usage is TRBJ1-2, with D uncertain. This CDR3 has 15 residues. V was pared by 2 bases and J by 2 bases, with 12 bases between. Germline lookup yields CDR1 SGHAT and CDR2 FQNNGV. CDR3: CASSLTDGSNYGYTF. CDR3 sequence (DNA): TGTGCCAGCAGCTTAACAGACGGATCCAACTATGGCTACACCTTC.

The genes are TRBV30 and TRBJ1-6; 7 nucleotides match TRBD1. Germline CDR1 reads GTSNPN; CDR2 reads SVGIG (reference sequence). The CDR3 is 15 amino acids. The ends lost 4 bases at V and 7 bases at J; junction bases unmatched: 10. CDR3 sequence: CAWTNRTGQNSPLHF. The CDR3, as DNA: TGTGCCTGGACCAATAGGACAGGACAAAATTCACCCCTCCACTTT.

This sequence joins TRBV2 and TRBJ1-5; 7 bases align to TRBD1. V lost 8 bases and J lost 5; bases outside the gene matches: 6. CDR3 length equals 13 residues. From germline, CDR1 is SNHLY and CDR2 FYNNEI. The CDR3 DNA follows: TGTGCCAGCGAACAGGGGAGAGATCAGCCCCAGCATTTT. It specifies CASEQGRDQPQHF.

The chain joins TRBV3-1 (or the pseudogene TRBV3-2) to TRBJ1-1; D ambiguous. CDR3 length equals 14 residues. CDR1 and CDR2 from the germline V gene are LGHDT and YNNKEL (reference sequence). Trimming pared 3 bases from V and 8 bases from J, leaving 16 bases between. The CDR3 loop is CASSQATQASEAFF. The DNA of the CDR3 is TGTGCCAGCAGCCAGGCAACCCAGGCGTCGGAAGCTTTCTTT.

This rearrangement joins TRBV7-9 to TRBJ1-3; weak D call: TRBD1 (5 bases). The germline V gene has CDR1 SEHNR and CDR2 FQNEAQ (reference sequence). Between the trimmed V and J ends, which lost 7 bases and 3 bases, there was a span of 22 bases. The CDR3 runs to 17 residues. CDR3 sequence reads: CASTTAGGNRGGNTIYF. The CDR3 bases are TGTGCCAGCACGACAGCTGGGGGAAATCGTGGTGGAAACACCATATATTTT.